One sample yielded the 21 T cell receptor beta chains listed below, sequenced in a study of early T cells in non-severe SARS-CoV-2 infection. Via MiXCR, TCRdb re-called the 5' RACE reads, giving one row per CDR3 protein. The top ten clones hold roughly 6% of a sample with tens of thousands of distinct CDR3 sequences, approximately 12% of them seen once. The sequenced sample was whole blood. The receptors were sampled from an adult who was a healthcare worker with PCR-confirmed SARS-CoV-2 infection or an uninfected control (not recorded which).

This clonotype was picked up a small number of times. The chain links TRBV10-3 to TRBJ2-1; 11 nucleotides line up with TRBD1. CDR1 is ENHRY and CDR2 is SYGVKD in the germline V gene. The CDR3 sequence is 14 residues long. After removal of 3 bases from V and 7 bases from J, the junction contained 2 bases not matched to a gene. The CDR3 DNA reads TGTGCCATCAGTGATGGGACAGGGGGGAATGAGCAGTTCTTC. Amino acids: CAISDGTGGNEQFF.

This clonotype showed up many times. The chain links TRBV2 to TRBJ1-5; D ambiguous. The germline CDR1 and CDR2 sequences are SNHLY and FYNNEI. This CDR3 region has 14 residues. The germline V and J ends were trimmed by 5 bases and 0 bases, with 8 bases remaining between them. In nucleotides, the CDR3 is TGTGCCAGCAGTTTTGTCCCTAGCAATCAGCCCCAGCATTTT. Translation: CASSFVPSNQPQHF.

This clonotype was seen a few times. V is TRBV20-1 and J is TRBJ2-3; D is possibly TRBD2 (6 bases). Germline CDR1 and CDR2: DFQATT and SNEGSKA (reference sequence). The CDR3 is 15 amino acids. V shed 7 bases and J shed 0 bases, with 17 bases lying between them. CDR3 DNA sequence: TGCAGTGTCGCACCGGGACTCCTAAGCACAGATACGCAGTATTTT. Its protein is CSVAPGLLSTDTQYF.

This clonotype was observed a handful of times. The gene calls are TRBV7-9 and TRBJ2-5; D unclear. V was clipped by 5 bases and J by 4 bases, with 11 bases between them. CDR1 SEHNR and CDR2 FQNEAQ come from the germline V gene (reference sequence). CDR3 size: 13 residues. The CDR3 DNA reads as TGTGCCAGCAGCCCTCCCTTACCAGAGACCCAGTACTTC. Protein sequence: CASSPPLPETQYF.

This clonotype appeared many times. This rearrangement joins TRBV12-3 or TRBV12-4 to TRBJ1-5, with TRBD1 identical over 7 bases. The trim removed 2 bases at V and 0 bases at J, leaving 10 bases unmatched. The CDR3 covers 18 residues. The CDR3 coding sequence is TGTGCCAGCAGTTTATCCCCTTCGGCAGGGGGTAGCAATCAGCCCCAGCATTTT. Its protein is CASSLSPSAGGSNQPQHF.

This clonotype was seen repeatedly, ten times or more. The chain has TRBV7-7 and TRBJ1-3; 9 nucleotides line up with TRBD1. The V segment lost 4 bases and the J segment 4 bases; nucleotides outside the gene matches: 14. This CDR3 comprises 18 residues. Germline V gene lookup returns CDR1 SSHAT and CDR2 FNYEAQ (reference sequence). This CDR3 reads CASSSLRTGEDGGNTIYF. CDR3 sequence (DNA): TGTGCCAGCAGCTCTCTACGGACAGGGGAGGATGGAGGAAACACCATATATTTT.

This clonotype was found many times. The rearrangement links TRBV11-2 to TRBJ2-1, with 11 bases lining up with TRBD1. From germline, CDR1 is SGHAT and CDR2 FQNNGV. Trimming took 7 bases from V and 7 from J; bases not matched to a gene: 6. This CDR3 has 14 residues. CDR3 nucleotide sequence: TGTGCCAGCAACCGGGACAGGGGGAGAAATGAGCAGTTCTTC. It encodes CASNRDRGRNEQFF.

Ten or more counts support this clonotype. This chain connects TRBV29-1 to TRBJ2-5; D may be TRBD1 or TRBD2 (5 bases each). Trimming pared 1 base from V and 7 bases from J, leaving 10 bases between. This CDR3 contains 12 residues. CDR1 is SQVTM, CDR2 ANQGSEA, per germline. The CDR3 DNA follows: TGCAGCGTTGAAGGAGGGGCTGGGACCCAGTACTTC. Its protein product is CSVEGGAGTQYF.

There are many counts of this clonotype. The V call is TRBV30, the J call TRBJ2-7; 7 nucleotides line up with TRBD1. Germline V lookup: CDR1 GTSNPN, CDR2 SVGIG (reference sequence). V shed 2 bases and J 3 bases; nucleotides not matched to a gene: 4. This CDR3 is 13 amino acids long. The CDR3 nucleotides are TGTGCCTGGAGTAAGGGACAGAACTACGAGCAGTACTTC. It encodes CAWSKGQNYEQYF.

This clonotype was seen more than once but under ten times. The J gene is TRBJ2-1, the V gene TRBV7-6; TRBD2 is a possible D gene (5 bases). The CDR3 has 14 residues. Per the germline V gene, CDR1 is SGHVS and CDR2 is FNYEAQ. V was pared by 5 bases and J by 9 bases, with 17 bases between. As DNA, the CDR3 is TGTGCCAGCAGCAGCCCGCTTAGCGCGGGTGAGCAGTTCTTC. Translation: CASSSPLSAGEQFF. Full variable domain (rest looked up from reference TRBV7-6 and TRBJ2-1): GAGVSQSPRYKVTKRGQDVALRCDPISGHVSLYWYRQALGQGPEFLTYFNYEAQQDKSGLPNDRFSAERPEGSISTLTIQRTEQRDSAMYRCASSSPLSAGEQFFGPGTRLTVL.

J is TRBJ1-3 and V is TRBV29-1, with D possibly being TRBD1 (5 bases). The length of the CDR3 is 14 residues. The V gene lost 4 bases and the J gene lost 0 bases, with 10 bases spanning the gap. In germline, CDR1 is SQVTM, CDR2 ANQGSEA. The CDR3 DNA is TGCAGCGTTGTTCAGGGCTCCTCTGGAAACACCATATATTTT. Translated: CSVVQGSSGNTIYF.

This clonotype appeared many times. The CDR3 here is CASSSGDANTEAFF. The CDR3, as DNA: TGCGCCAGCAGCTCCGGGGACGCGAACACTGAAGCTTTCTTT. J is TRBJ1-1 and V is TRBV5-1; TRBD1 is a possible D gene (5 bases). The CDR3 is made up of 14 amino acids. Germline V gene data show CDR1 as SGHRS and CDR2 as YFSETQ. Trimming pared 3 bases from V and 1 base from J, leaving 10 bases between.

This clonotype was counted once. CDR3 loop: CASSHGTSDETQYF. CDR3 DNA: TGCGCCAGCAGCCACGGGACTAGCGATGAGACCCAGTACTTC. The gene calls are TRBV5-1 and TRBJ2-5; the match to TRBD2 covers 10 bases. The V gene end was trimmed by 4 bases and the J gene end by 5 bases; junction bases not matched to a gene: 5. Per the germline V gene, CDR1 is SGHRS and CDR2 is YFSETQ. The CDR3 has 14 residues.

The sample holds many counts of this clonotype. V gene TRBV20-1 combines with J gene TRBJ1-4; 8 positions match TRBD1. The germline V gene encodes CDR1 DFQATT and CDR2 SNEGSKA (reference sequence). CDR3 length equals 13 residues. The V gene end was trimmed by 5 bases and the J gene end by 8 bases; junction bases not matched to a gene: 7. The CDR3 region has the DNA TGCAGTGCTCCGGACAGGGTTGTCGAAAAACTGTTTTTT. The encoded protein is CSAPDRVVEKLFF.

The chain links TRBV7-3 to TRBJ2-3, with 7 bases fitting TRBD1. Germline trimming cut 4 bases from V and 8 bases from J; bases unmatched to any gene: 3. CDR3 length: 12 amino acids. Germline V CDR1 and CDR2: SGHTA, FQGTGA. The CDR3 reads CASSYDRATQYF. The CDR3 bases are TGTGCCAGCAGCTATGACAGGGCTACGCAGTATTTT.

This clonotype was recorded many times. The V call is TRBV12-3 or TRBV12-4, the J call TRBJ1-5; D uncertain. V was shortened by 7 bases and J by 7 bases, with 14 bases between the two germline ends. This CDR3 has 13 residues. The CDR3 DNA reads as TGTGCCAGCACCATCAGCGGGGAACAGCCCCAGCATTTT. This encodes CASTISGEQPQHF.

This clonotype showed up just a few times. CDR3: CASSPVGGRSYEQYF. The CDR3 DNA sequence: TGCGCCAGCAGCCCGGTTGGCGGGAGGTCCTACGAGCAGTACTTC. The rearrangement joins TRBV5-1 to TRBJ2-7; the match to TRBD2 covers 8 bases. From germline, CDR1 is SGHRS and CDR2 YFSETQ. The length of the CDR3 is 15 residues. Germline trimming cut 4 bases from V and 1 base from J; bases unmatched to any gene: 7.

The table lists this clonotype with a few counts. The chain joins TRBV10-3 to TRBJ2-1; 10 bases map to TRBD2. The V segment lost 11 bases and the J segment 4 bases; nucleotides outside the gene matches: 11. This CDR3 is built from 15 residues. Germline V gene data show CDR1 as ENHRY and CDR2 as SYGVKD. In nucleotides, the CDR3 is TGTGCCTCGCGTGAACTAGCGGGATTATACAATGAGCAGTTCTTC. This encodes CASRELAGLYNEQFF.

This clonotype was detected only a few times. CDR3 protein: CASSSQRETQYF. CDR3 DNA: TGTGCCAGCAGCTCCCAACGAGAGACCCAGTACTTC. The chain combines TRBV7-2 with TRBJ2-5; no definite D call. Per the germline V gene, CDR1 is SGHTA and CDR2 is FQGNSA. The CDR3 is 12 residues long. V was cut by 4 bases and J by 4 bases, with 7 bases left in between. Complete variable domain (other parts from reference TRBV7-2 and TRBJ2-5): GAGVSQSPSNKVTEKGKDVELRCDPISGHTALYWYRQSLGQGLEFLIYFQGNSAPDKSGLPSDRFSAERTGGSVSTLTIQRTQQEDSAVYLCASSSQRETQYFGPGTRLLVL.

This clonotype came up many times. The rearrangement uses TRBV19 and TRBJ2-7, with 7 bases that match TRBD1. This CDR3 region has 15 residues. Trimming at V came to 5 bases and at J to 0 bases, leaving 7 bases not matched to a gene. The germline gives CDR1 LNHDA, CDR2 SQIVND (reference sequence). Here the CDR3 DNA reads TGTGCCAGTAGTTCAAGGACAGGACCCTCCTACGAGCAGTACTTC. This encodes CASSSRTGPSYEQYF.

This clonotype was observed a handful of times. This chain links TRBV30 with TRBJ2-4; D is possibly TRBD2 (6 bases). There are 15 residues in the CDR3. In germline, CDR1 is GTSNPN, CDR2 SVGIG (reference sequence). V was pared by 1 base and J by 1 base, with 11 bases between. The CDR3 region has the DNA TGTGCCTGGAGTGGTGATCGGGGGGCCAAAAACATTCAGTACTTC. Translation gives CAWSGDRGAKNIQYF.